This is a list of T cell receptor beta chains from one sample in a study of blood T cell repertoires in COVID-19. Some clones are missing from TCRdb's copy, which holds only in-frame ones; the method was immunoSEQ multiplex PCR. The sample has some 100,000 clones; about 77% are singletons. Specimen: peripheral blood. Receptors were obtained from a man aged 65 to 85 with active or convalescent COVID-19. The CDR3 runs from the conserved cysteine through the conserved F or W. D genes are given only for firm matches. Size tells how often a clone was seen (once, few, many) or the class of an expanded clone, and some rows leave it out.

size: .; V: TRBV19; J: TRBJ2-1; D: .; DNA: TGTGCCAGTAGTGTCATTTTAGCGTCAAGTAACAATGAGCAGTTCTTC; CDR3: CASSVILASSNNEQFF
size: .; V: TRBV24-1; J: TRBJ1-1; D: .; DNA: TGTGCCACCAGTGAATCTAACAGGGAGGGGGTCACTGAAGCTTTCTTT; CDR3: CATSESNREGVTEAFF
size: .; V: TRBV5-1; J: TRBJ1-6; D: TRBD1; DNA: TGCGCCAGCCGGGCCGGACAGGGTAATTCACCCCTCCACTTT; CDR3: CASRAGQGNSPLHF
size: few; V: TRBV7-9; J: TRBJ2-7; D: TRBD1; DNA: TGTGCCAGCAGCTTAGTCGGGACAGGGTCCCACGAGCAGTACTTC; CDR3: CASSLVGTGSHEQYF
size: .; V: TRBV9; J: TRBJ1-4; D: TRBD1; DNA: TGTGCCAGCAGCGTAGGCCTCGGGGGACAGGCTAATGAAAAACTGTTTTTT; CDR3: CASSVGLGGQANEKLFF
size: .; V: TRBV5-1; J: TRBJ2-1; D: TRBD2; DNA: TGCGCCAGCAGTCGTGACGGGGGGGCTTACAATGAGCAGTTCTTC; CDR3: CASSRDGGAYNEQFF
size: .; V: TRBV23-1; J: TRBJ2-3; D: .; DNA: TGCGCCAGCTGTGACATCCCCACTAGCACAGATACGCAGTATTTT; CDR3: CASCDIPTSTDTQYF
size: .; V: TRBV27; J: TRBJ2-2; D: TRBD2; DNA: TGTGCCAGCAGAAACGCGGGGGACGCGAACACCGGGGAGCTGTTTTTT; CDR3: CASRNAGDANTGELFF
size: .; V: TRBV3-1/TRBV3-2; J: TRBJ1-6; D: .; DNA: TGTGCCAGCAGCCGTCGGGACATCGGGTCACCCCTCCACTTT; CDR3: CASSRRDIGSPLHF
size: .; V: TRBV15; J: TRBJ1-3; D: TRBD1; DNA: TGTGCCACCAGCAGGGGACAGAGCTCTGGAAACACCATATATTTT; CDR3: CATSRGQSSGNTIYF
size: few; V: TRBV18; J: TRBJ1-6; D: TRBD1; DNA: TGTGCCAGCTCATCTGCGACAGGGAAAGGTTCACCCCTCCACTTT; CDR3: CASSSATGKGSPLHF
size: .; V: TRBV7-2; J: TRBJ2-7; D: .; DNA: TGTGCCAGCAGCGCAGGGACTTACAACGAGCAGTACTTC; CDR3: CASSAGTYNEQYF
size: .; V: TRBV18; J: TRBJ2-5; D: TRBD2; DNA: TGTGCCAGCTCCCCCACCAGCGGGGAAGAGACCCAGTACTTC; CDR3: CASSPTSGEETQYF
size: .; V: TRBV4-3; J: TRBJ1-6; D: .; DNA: TGCGCCAGCAGCCAGGGGGGGGGTATCAATTCACCCCTCCACTTT; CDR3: CASSQGGGINSPLHF
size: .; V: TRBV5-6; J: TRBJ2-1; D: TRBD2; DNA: TGTGCCAGCAGCCTTAGCGGGGGTGAGCAGTTCTTC; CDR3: CASSLSGGEQFF
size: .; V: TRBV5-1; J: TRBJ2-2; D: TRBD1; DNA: TGCGCCAGCAGCGGCGGGACAGGGGTGAGCGGGGAGCTGTTTTTT; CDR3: CASSGGTGVSGELFF
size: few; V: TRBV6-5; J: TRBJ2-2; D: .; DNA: TGTGCCAGCACAATCTCCAGGGCCCACCGGGAGCTGTTTTTT; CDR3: CASTISRAHRELFF
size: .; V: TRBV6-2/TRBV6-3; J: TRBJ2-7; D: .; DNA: TGTGCCAGCAGTTACTCCCGTCGGCGGGGGCGCCTTTTCGAGCAGTACTTC; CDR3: CASSYSRRRGRLFEQYF
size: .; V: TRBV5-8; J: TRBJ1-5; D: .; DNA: TGTGCCAGCAGCTCGCAGCCCCGATCGGGGACTACCAATCAGCCCCAGCATTTT; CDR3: CASSSQPRSGTTNQPQHF
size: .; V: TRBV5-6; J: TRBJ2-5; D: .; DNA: TGTGCCAGCAGCCTGTCTCTGCAGGGGTCTGGGAAGGAGACCCAGTACTTC; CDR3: CASSLSLQGSGKETQYF
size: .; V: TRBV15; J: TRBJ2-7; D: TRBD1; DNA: TGTGCCACCAGCACTGTATCACAGGGGTCTAGCTCCTACGAGCAGTACTTC; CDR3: CATSTVSQGSSSYEQYF
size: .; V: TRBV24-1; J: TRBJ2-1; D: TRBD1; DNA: TGTGCCACCAGTGATCATGACAGGGGCGGGTACAATGAGCAGTTCTTC; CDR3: CATSDHDRGGYNEQFF
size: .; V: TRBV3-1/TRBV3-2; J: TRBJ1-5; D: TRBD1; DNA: TGTGCCAGCAGCCAAGGGAGGACAGGGTTCGGTCAGCCCCAGCATTTT; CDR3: CASSQGRTGFGQPQHF
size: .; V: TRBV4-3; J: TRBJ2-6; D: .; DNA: TGCGCCAGCAGCCAAGAACTGTTTGGCAGGGTAACAGGGGCCAACGTCCTGACTTTC; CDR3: CASSQELFGRVTGANVLTF